This T cell receptor (beta chain) was obtained from a study of blood T cells in healthy people across ages. The authors ran a second PCR of about 6 to 12 cycles using a sample-barcoded 5' primer and a J-beta primer mix. MiXCR was run by TCRdb on the 5' RACE reads, yielding one entry per CDR3 protein. The data hold about 2 million distinct CDR3 sequences, with 49% observed a single time. V shed 7 bases and J shed 0 bases, with 22 bases lying between them. Looked up from germline, CDR1 is MNHEY and CDR2 is SVGEGT. The CDR3 totals 18 residues. The TCR comes from a woman between 35 and 50 years old in good health. The chain is built from TRBV6-2 or TRBV6-3 and TRBJ1-5; tentatively, D is TRBD1 (5 bases). Sample: blood. CDR3 loop: CASNVDSRRRYSNQPQHF. CDR3 sequence (DNA): TGTGCCAGCAACGTAGACAGCCGCCGACGCTATAGCAATCAGCCCCAGCATTTT.